A single sample is the source of the 24 T cell receptor beta chains below, sequenced in a study of spatial heterogeneity in lung cancer. Time point specified: sample taken at primary tumor resection. Without sorting, whole RNA was sequenced from tumor, nontumor lung or frozen PBMC. TCRdb passed the 5' RACE reads through MiXCR, listing each CDR3 protein once. The sample carries some 85,000 distinct CDR3 sequences, more than 15% recorded once. Specimen: PBMCs, collected at surgery. The receptors here all came from a male donor with early-stage non-small cell lung cancer.

The V call is TRBV20-1, the J call TRBJ2-1, with 10 bases lining up with TRBD2. In germline, CDR1 is DFQATT, CDR2 SNEGSKA (reference sequence). The CDR3 spans 12 residues. After removal of 6 bases from V and 10 bases from J, the junction contained 6 bases not matched to a gene. The CDR3 loop is CSALGLAREQFF. Here the CDR3 DNA reads TGCAGTGCCCTGGGACTAGCGAGGGAGCAGTTCTTC.

This clonotype was recorded at least ten times. The chain carries TRBV9 and TRBJ1-5, with D unclear. V was cut by 4 bases and J by 5 bases, with 10 bases left in between. Germline loops: CDR1 SGDLS, CDR2 YYNGEE. The CDR3 runs to 13 residues. CDR3 bases: TGTGCCAGCAGCCGTACCGGGGATCAGCCCCAGCATTTT. Protein: CASSRTGDQPQHF. Using reference TRBV9 and TRBJ1-5 for the parts outside the CDR3, the full variable domain is DSGVTQTPKHLITATGQRVTLRCSPRSGDLSVYWYQQSLDQGLQFLIQYYNGEERAKGNILERFSAQQFPDLHSELNLSSLELGDSALYFCASSRTGDQPQHFGDGTRLSIL.

The rearrangement links TRBV20-1 to TRBJ2-5; D gene unclear. This CDR3 region has 11 residues. With 3 bases removed from V and 3 bases from J, the gap between germline ends came to 5 bases. Per the germline V gene, CDR1 is DFQATT and CDR2 is SNEGSKA (reference sequence). The chain's CDR3 is CSASGEETQYF. The CDR3 coding sequence is TGCAGTGCTAGTGGAGAAGAGACCCAGTACTTC.

This clonotype was seen repeatedly, ten times or more. This chain links TRBV27 with TRBJ2-1; 7 positions agree with TRBD2. There are 15 residues in the CDR3. The germline CDR1 and CDR2 sequences are MNHEY and SMNVEV (reference sequence). V shed 6 bases and J 6 bases; nucleotides not matched to a gene: 11. Here the CDR3 reads CASSLAGTTRNEQFF. The CDR3 bases are TGTGCCAGCAGCTTGGCCGGGACTACTCGCAATGAGCAGTTCTTC.

This clonotype has just a few counts. The V and J genes are TRBV11-3 and TRBJ2-1; 10 positions match TRBD2. Trimming removed 5 bases from V and 7 bases from J; junction bases left unmatched: 11. Germline V CDR1 and CDR2: SGHNT, YENEEA. CDR3 length: 16 amino acids. The CDR3 reads CASSPPLAGAGNEQFF. The CDR3 DNA is TGTGCCAGCAGCCCTCCCCTAGCGGGGGCAGGGAATGAGCAGTTCTTC.

There are a few counts of this clonotype. V and J are TRBV24-1 and TRBJ2-3; possibly TRBD2 for D (5 bases). Per the germline V gene, CDR1 is KGHDR and CDR2 is SFDVKD. V lost 9 bases and J 2 bases, leaving 11 bases between the germline ends. The CDR3 has 13 amino acids. CDR3 bases: TGTGCCACCGGAAGCGGCCTCACAGATACGCAGTATTTT. It specifies CATGSGLTDTQYF.

This clonotype was detected only a few times. The conserved phenylalanine or tryptophan is not found at the CDR3 terminus, so this likely reflects a read error. V is TRBV3-1 and J is TRBJ1-1, with 7 bases lining up with TRBD1. The CDR3 consists of 15 residues. Unmatched junction bases numbered 7, after V lost 1 base and J lost 5 bases. CDR1 and CDR2 (germline): LGHDT, YNNKEL (reference sequence). CDR3 DNA: TGTGCCAGCAGCCAAGGTGCAGGGGGAGCGACTGAAGCTTTCCTT. Translated, it gives CASSQGAGGATEAFL.

CDR3: CSVDVQQGLHEQYF. The CDR3, as DNA: TGCAGCGTTGACGTACAACAGGGCTTGCACGAGCAGTACTTC. This chain joins TRBV29-1 and TRBJ2-7; weak D call: TRBD1 (6 bases). CDR3 length: 14 residues. Trimming pared 3 bases from V and 5 bases from J, leaving 17 bases between. Germline CDR1 is SQVTM and CDR2 is ANQGSEA.

This clonotype was seen only a few times. The CDR3 loop is CASSQQTSGRASEQFF. CDR3 in DNA: TGTGCCAGCAGCCAGCAAACTAGCGGCCGTGCTTCTGAGCAGTTCTTC. The chain is built from TRBV4-2 and TRBJ2-1; 8 bases agree with TRBD2. J lost 9 bases, V lost 3 bases, and 13 bases had no gene match. CDR3 size: 16 residues. Germline CDR1 and CDR2: LGHNA and YNFKEQ.

This clonotype was found many times. The chain carries TRBV5-4 and TRBJ2-1; TRBD2 agrees at 8 bases. The V gene's germline CDR1 is SGHNT and CDR2 YYREEE (reference sequence). The CDR3 runs 16 residues. V gave up 4 bases and J gave up 1 base; unmatched junction bases: 7. The CDR3 loop reads CASSPGGGLSYNEQFF. The CDR3 bases are TGTGCCAGCAGCCCCGGGGGGGGGCTGTCCTACAATGAGCAGTTCTTC.

CDR3 DNA sequence: TGTGCCAGCAGTGAAGCAGGCCAGGACCCCAAACTGTTTTTT. Its protein product is CASSEAGQDPKLFF. The V gene is TRBV2, the J gene TRBJ1-4; no clear D gene. V was cut by 0 bases and J by 11 bases, with 13 bases left in between. There are 14 residues in the CDR3. In germline, CDR1 is SNHLY, CDR2 FYNNEI.

At least ten counts were recorded for this clonotype. The J gene is TRBJ2-5, the V gene TRBV29-1; D unclear. The germline V gene has CDR1 SQVTM and CDR2 ANQGSEA. This CDR3 is 12 amino acids long. V lost 1 base, J lost 7 bases, and 10 bases lay in between. For the CDR3, the DNA is TGCAGCGTTGAAGGTACTGCTGGGACCCAGTACTTC. Its translation: CSVEGTAGTQYF.

This clonotype was detected a few times. The chain couples TRBV6-5 to TRBJ1-6; D call uncertain. Trimming took 4 bases from V and 6 from J, leaving 4 bases between them. The CDR3 is 12 residues long. CDR1 and CDR2 (germline): MNHEY, SVGAGI. CDR3 residues: CASSWTNSPLHF. CDR3 coding DNA: TGTGCCAGCAGTTGGACTAATTCACCCCTCCACTTT.

This clonotype appeared once. The V gene is TRBV7-3, the J gene TRBJ2-2, with a possible D match to TRBD2 (6 bases). Germline V gene sequence: CDR1 SGHTA, CDR2 FQGTGA. Trimming left V 5 bases short and J 0 bases short, with 16 bases between. The length of the CDR3 is 17 residues. In nucleotides, the CDR3 is TGTGCCAGCAGCCCCCGTGGGGCGGGGCCGAACACCGGGGAGCTGTTTTTT. Translated, it gives CASSPRGAGPNTGELFF.

The chain carries TRBV28 and TRBJ2-7; either TRBD1 or TRBD2 may supply D (6 bases each). The CDR3 is made up of 15 amino acids. Germline V CDR1 and CDR2: MDHEN, SYDVKM. Trimming left V 3 bases short and J 2 bases short, with 14 bases between. The CDR3 bases are TGTGCCAGCAGTTTCTTTGAGGGGGGAACCTACGAGCAGTACTTC. It is translated as CASSFFEGGTYEQYF.

The table lists this clonotype with many counts. V usage is TRBV5-5 and J usage is TRBJ1-2, with 10 bases fitting TRBD1. CDR3 length: 15 residues. The V gene's germline CDR1 is SGHKS and CDR2 YYEKEE (reference sequence). The trim removed 0 bases at V and 4 bases at J, leaving 3 bases unmatched. As DNA, the CDR3 is TGTGCCAGCAGCTTGGCGACAGGGGGCAGCTATGGCTACACCTTC. Protein product: CASSLATGGSYGYTF.

This clonotype was counted only a few times. V is TRBV18 and J is TRBJ2-3; D unresolved. Germline V gene sequence: CDR1 KGHSH, CDR2 LQKENI. CDR3 length equals 15 residues. The ends were cut back, 0 bases at V and 2 bases at J, with 9 bases in the middle. The CDR3 loop reads CASSPPGDDTDTQYF. The DNA of the CDR3 is TGTGCCAGCTCACCACCCGGAGATGACACAGATACGCAGTATTTT.

In this sample, this clonotype turned up many times. V and J are TRBV3-1 and TRBJ2-1, with D possibly matching TRBD2 (6 bases). The V end lost 4 bases, the J end lost 9 bases, and 19 bases lay between the germline ends. This CDR3 is built from 15 residues. In germline, CDR1 is LGHDT, CDR2 YNNKEL (reference sequence). CDR3 sequence: CASSLTLLAQGEQFF. The CDR3 region has the DNA TGTGCCAGCAGCCTTACCCTACTAGCTCAGGGTGAGCAGTTCTTC.

There are a few counts of this clonotype. The CDR3 reads CATSPGPAETQYF. The CDR3 coding sequence is TGTGCCACCAGCCCGGGGCCCGCGGAGACCCAGTACTTC. The chain has TRBV24-1 and TRBJ2-5; D possibly matches TRBD1 or TRBD2 (5 bases each). Per the germline V gene, CDR1 is KGHDR and CDR2 is SFDVKD. The CDR3 length is 13 residues. V lost 7 bases to trimming and J lost 5 bases, with 13 bases between them.

The count of this clonotype is one. The V and J genes are TRBV28 and TRBJ1-3; D remains unclear. The CDR3 runs to 15 residues. CDR1 is MDHEN and CDR2 is SYDVKM in the germline V gene. The ends were cut back, 2 bases at V and 7 bases at J, with 15 bases in the middle. The CDR3: CASSLLPTPKNTIYF. CDR3 bases: TGTGCCAGCAGTTTACTCCCTACCCCTAAGAACACCATATATTTT.

The rearrangement links TRBV19 to TRBJ2-2; TRBD2 agrees at 8 bases. From germline, CDR1 is LNHDA and CDR2 SQIVND (reference sequence). This CDR3 has 14 residues. After removal of 7 bases from V and 2 bases from J, the junction contained 3 bases not matched to a gene. CDR3 residues: CASKSGRNTGELFF. The DNA for the CDR3 is TGTGCCAGTAAAAGCGGGAGAAACACCGGGGAGCTGTTTTTT.

The gene calls are TRBV28 and TRBJ2-7; 7 bases line up with TRBD2. The trim removed 7 bases at V and 0 bases at J, leaving 6 bases unmatched. The CDR3 extends over 14 amino acids. Germline V lookup: CDR1 MDHEN, CDR2 SYDVKM. In DNA form, the CDR3 reads TGTGCCAGCATCCCTAGCGGTGGCTCCTACGAGCAGTACTTC. Protein: CASIPSGGSYEQYF.

This chain connects TRBV6-1 to TRBJ2-7; TRBD1 or TRBD2 may be the D gene (5 bases each). Germline CDR1 reads MNHNS; CDR2 reads SASEGT. V shed 6 bases and J shed 0 bases, with 12 bases lying between them. The CDR3 runs 14 residues. For the CDR3, the DNA is TGTGCCAGCAGCGGGGACGGCAGCTCCTACGAGCAGTACTTC. Translated: CASSGDGSSYEQYF.

This clonotype was detected ten times or more. The rearrangement uses TRBV4-3 and TRBJ2-7; D ambiguous. The germline CDR1 and CDR2 sequences are LGHNA and YSLEER. The CDR3 has 13 residues. V lost 0 bases, J lost 2 bases, and 5 bases lay in between. The CDR3 spells CASSQEQAYEQYF. CDR3 bases: TGCGCCAGCAGCCAAGAACAAGCCTACGAGCAGTACTTC.